These 25 T cell receptor beta chains share one sample of origin, sequenced in a study of Ad26.COV2.S vaccination and SARS-CoV-2 variants. The treatment is: approximately 18 received Ad26.COV2.S at low or high dose, single or two shots; about five received placebo; per-sample allocation not given. The investigators took samples on day 63 after the first vaccine or placebo injection. Sequencing was performed with immunoSEQ multiplex PCR; in TCRdb, only in-frame clones are kept and a portion is missing. The sample has about 390,000 clones, about 88% seen once. Material: peripheral blood, obtained in a trial of Ad26.COV2.S vaccine versus placebo. All receptors derive from a person between 18 and 60 years old who received the Ad26.COV2.S COVID-19 vaccine or a placebo.

V gene TRBV11-2 combines with J gene TRBJ1-1; D not certain. V lost 3 bases and J 4 bases, leaving 9 bases between the germline ends. This CDR3 region has 13 residues. Germline CDR1 and CDR2: SGHAT and FQNNGV. CDR3 nucleotide sequence: TGTGCCAGCAGCTTTAGGGTTGGCACTGAAGCTTTCTTT. Translated, it gives CASSFRVGTEAFF.

This chain links TRBV6-5 with TRBJ2-3, with 13 bases identical to TRBD2. This CDR3 region has 15 residues. Germline V gene data show CDR1 as MNHEY and CDR2 as SVGAGI. V shed 4 bases, J shed 6 bases, and the junction held 4 bases outside the gene matches. This CDR3 is CASSLLAGGPDTQYF. The CDR3 DNA reads TGTGCCAGCAGTTTACTAGCGGGGGGGCCTGATACGCAGTATTTT.

The genes are TRBV5-1 and TRBJ1-1; a weak D match, TRBD1 (5 bases). The V end lost 5 bases, the J end lost 4 bases, and 18 bases lay between the germline ends. Germline values: CDR1 SGHRS, CDR2 YFSETQ. The CDR3 is made up of 15 amino acids. The CDR3, as DNA: TGCGCCAGCAGGAAATCCTTGGGGGGTCTCACTGAAGCTTTCTTT. Its translation: CASRKSLGGLTEAFF.

The CDR3 reads CASSLRAGPYGYTF. For the CDR3, the DNA is TGTGCCAGCAGCTTACGGGCAGGTCCCTATGGCTACACCTTC. The chain is built from TRBV11-2 and TRBJ1-2; D unclear. V was clipped by 2 bases and J by 4 bases, with 11 bases between them. Germline CDR1 SGHAT, CDR2 FQNNGV. This CDR3 has 14 residues. The full variable domain, its missing parts supplied by reference TRBV11-2 and TRBJ1-2, is EAGVAQSPRYKIIEKRQSVAFWCNPISGHATLYWYQQILGQGPKLLIQFQNNGVVDDSQLPKDRFSAERLKGVDSTLKIQPAKLEDSAVYLCASSLRAGPYGYTFGSGTRLTVV.

The J gene is TRBJ1-1, the V gene TRBV5-1; no reliable D call. Trimming stripped 0 bases from V and 11 bases from J, with 11 bases between. CDR1 is SGHRS, CDR2 YFSETQ, per germline. The CDR3 is made up of 12 amino acids. The CDR3 region is CASSLGGSWAFF. CDR3 nucleotide sequence: TGCGCCAGCAGCTTGGGCGGGAGTTGGGCTTTCTTT.

The J gene is TRBJ2-6, the V gene TRBV9, with TRBD1 matching over 8 bases. This CDR3 is built from 18 residues. Germline trimming cut 4 bases from V and 0 bases from J; bases unmatched to any gene: 9. The germline CDR1 and CDR2 sequences are SGDLS and YYNGEE. The CDR3 sequence is CASSLGRGLGSGANVLTF. The CDR3 DNA reads TGTGCCAGCAGCCTCGGCAGGGGGCTTGGCTCTGGGGCCAACGTCCTGACTTTC.

This clone was recorded once. The chain is built from TRBV30 and TRBJ1-1; D is undetermined. The CDR3 is 13 amino acids. Looked up from germline, CDR1 is GTSNPN and CDR2 is SVGIG (reference sequence). Trimming left V 5 bases short and J 1 base short, with 11 bases between. This chain's CDR3 is CAWDGPANTEAFF. CDR3 in DNA: TGTGCCTGGGATGGGCCAGCGAACACTGAAGCTTTCTTT.

This clone was observed a few times. V usage is TRBV7-9 and J usage is TRBJ1-5; D ambiguous. CDR3 length: 13 residues. V was pared by 2 bases and J by 4 bases, with 6 bases between. Per germline, CDR1 SEHNR and CDR2 FQNEAQ (reference sequence). The chain's CDR3 is CASSLSRNQPQHF. The CDR3 region has the DNA TGTGCCAGCAGCTTAAGCCGAAATCAGCCCCAGCATTTT.

This chain joins TRBV19 and TRBJ2-5; 7 bases are shared with TRBD1. Looked up from germline, CDR1 is LNHDA and CDR2 is SQIVND (reference sequence). The ends lost 6 bases at V and 5 bases at J; junction bases unmatched: 12. This CDR3 has 15 amino acids. CDR3 DNA sequence: TGTGCCAGTAGCGGGATTACAGGGGCTAGGGAGACCCAGTACTTC. Translated, it gives CASSGITGARETQYF.

The chain is built from TRBV3-1 (or the pseudogene TRBV3-2) and TRBJ1-1; no clear D. The ends were cut back, 0 bases at V and 10 bases at J, with 9 bases in the middle. CDR1 is LGHDT, CDR2 YNNKEL, per germline (reference sequence). The CDR3 is 12 residues long. The CDR3 loop reads CASSQDRLGAFF. CDR3 nucleotides: TGTGCCAGCAGCCAAGATCGTTTGGGAGCTTTCTTT.

This clone was observed a handful of times. The chain is built from TRBV10-2 and TRBJ1-5; D possibly corresponds to TRBD1 (5 bases). The germline gives CDR1 WSHSY, CDR2 SAAADI. V was cut by 5 bases and J by 2 bases, with 13 bases left in between. The CDR3 length is 15 residues. The CDR3 DNA reads as TGCGCCAGCAGTTCCCTGGGGGACGGCAATCAGCCCCAGCATTTT. Amino acids: CASSSLGDGNQPQHF.

V gene TRBV6-4 combines with J gene TRBJ1-6; 7 nucleotides line up with TRBD1. The trim removed 5 bases at V and 5 bases at J, leaving 6 bases unmatched. The germline CDR1 and CDR2 sequences are MRHNA and SNTAGT. The CDR3 is made up of 15 amino acids. In DNA form, the CDR3 reads TGTGCCAGCAGTTTATCCGGGACAGATAATTCACCCCTCCACTTT. This gives the protein CASSLSGTDNSPLHF.

The chain employs TRBV10-3 and TRBJ1-2; D perhaps matches TRBD1 (5 bases). The CDR3 sequence is 14 residues long. Trimming pared 2 bases from V and 4 bases from J, leaving 11 bases between. Germline CDR1 is ENHRY and CDR2 is SYGVKD. The CDR3 region is CAISETGYIYGYTF. The CDR3 DNA reads TGTGCCATCAGTGAGACAGGATACATCTATGGCTACACCTTC.

The J gene is TRBJ1-6, the V gene TRBV4-1, with D hard to call. Germline assignment: CDR1 MGHRA and CDR2 YSYEKL. The CDR3 length is 14 residues. The V gene lost 1 base and the J gene lost 10 bases, with 11 bases spanning the gap. CDR3 sequence: CASSQVAGLSPLHF. For the CDR3, the DNA is TGCGCCAGCAGCCAAGTTGCAGGTCTATCACCCCTCCACTTT.

The V gene is TRBV30, the J gene TRBJ1-2; no clear D. V lost 1 base and J 7 bases, leaving 13 bases between the germline ends. The CDR3 is 13 residues long. The germline V gene has CDR1 GTSNPN and CDR2 SVGIG (reference sequence). The DNA for the CDR3 is TGTGCCTGGAGTGCGTACGGGGTTAGTGGCTACACCTTC. Its protein product is CAWSAYGVSGYTF.

The chain recombines TRBV5-1 with TRBJ2-7; weak D call: TRBD1 (6 bases). Trimming took 0 bases from V and 0 from J, leaving 7 bases between them. The CDR3 consists of 14 residues. Germline V lookup: CDR1 SGHRS, CDR2 YFSETQ. The CDR3 DNA is TGCGCCAGCAGCTTGGGGACAGACTCCTACGAGCAGTACTTC. Encoded protein: CASSLGTDSYEQYF.

A note on this clone: Other DNA sequences from this sample encode an identical CDR3 as well. The chain uses TRBV27 and TRBJ1-1, with D maybe TRBD1 (6 bases). Germline V gene sequence: CDR1 MNHEY, CDR2 SMNVEV (reference sequence). The ends were cut back, 2 bases at V and 2 bases at J, with 9 bases in the middle. CDR3 size: 14 residues. Here the CDR3 DNA reads TGTGCCAGCAGTTTACGGGGGGGCAACACTGAAGCTTTCTTT. Its protein product is CASSLRGGNTEAFF.

This rearrangement joins TRBV5-1 to TRBJ1-2; D possibly corresponds to TRBD1 (6 bases). Trimming took 6 bases from V and 3 from J, leaving 9 bases between them. Germline V gene data show CDR1 as SGHRS and CDR2 as YFSETQ. The CDR3 runs 12 residues. The CDR3 sequence is CASKSGDYGYTF. The CDR3, as DNA: TGCGCCAGCAAGTCAGGGGACTATGGCTACACCTTC.

The V call is TRBV6-2 or TRBV6-3, the J call TRBJ1-1, with 9 bases that match TRBD1. Germline loops: CDR1 MNHEY, CDR2 SVGEGT. There are 16 residues in the CDR3. The ends lost 4 bases at V and 6 bases at J; junction bases unmatched: 12. CDR3 protein: CASSSYGWDRDPEAFF. The CDR3 coding sequence is TGTGCCAGCAGTTCCTACGGTTGGGACAGGGATCCTGAAGCTTTCTTT.

The chain couples TRBV4-1 to TRBJ2-5, with D possibly called TRBD1 or TRBD2 (6 bases each). The length of the CDR3 is 16 residues. The germline V and J ends were trimmed by 0 bases and 1 base, with 12 bases remaining between them. Per the germline V gene, CDR1 is MGHRA and CDR2 is YSYEKL. CDR3 protein: CASSQDRGVIQETQYF. In DNA form, the CDR3 reads TGCGCCAGCAGCCAAGATAGGGGGGTGATCCAAGAGACCCAGTACTTC.

The V gene is TRBV5-1, the J gene TRBJ1-1; 9 bases are a match to TRBD1. CDR3 length: 16 amino acids. Germline assignment: CDR1 SGHRS and CDR2 YFSETQ. Unmatched junction bases numbered 10, after V lost 0 bases and J lost 7 bases. CDR3 bases: TGCGCCAGCAGCTTGGGGGACAGGGTACATTCAGGTGAAGCTTTCTTT. Amino acids: CASSLGDRVHSGEAFF.

The chain has TRBV18 and TRBJ2-5; no clear D. Trimming stripped 3 bases from V and 5 bases from J, with 7 bases between. Germline V gene data show CDR1 as KGHSH and CDR2 as LQKENI. The CDR3 is made up of 12 amino acids. The CDR3 nucleotides read TGTGCCAGCTCACCGACGAGGGAGACCCAGTACTTC. This translates into CASSPTRETQYF.

The genes are TRBV5-8 and TRBJ1-1, with 11 bases identical to TRBD1. V gave up 4 bases and J gave up 5 bases; unmatched junction bases: 10. CDR1 and CDR2 from the germline V gene are SGHTS and YDEGEE. This CDR3 has 16 amino acids. In DNA, the CDR3 is TGTGCCAGCAGCACCGGGACAGGGGGAATTGGGACTGAAGCTTTCTTT. As protein: CASSTGTGGIGTEAFF. The whole variable domain, filled in from reference TRBV5-8 and TRBJ1-1, reads EAGVTQSPTHLIKTRGQQATLRCSPISGHTSVYWYQQALGLGLQFLLWYDEGEERNRGNFPPRFSGRQFPNYSSELNVNALELEDSALYLCASSTGTGGIGTEAFFGQGTRLTVV.

This chain joins TRBV9 and TRBJ1-5; D unclear. Germline V gene sequence: CDR1 SGDLS, CDR2 YYNGEE. Trimming stripped 0 bases from V and 4 bases from J, with 8 bases between. The CDR3 consists of 14 residues. The DNA for the CDR3 is TGTGCCAGCAGCGTAGGAAACGGAAATCAGCCCCAGCATTTT. Translation: CASSVGNGNQPQHF. The full variable domain, with the rest looked up from reference TRBV9 and TRBJ1-5, is DSGVTQTPKHLITATGQRVTLRCSPRSGDLSVYWYQQSLDQGLQFLIQYYNGEERAKGNILERFSAQQFPDLHSELNLSSLELGDSALYFCASSVGNGNQPQHFGDGTRLSIL.

The chain carries TRBV2 and TRBJ1-1; the D is unclear. V was clipped by 4 bases and J by 4 bases, with 10 bases between them. Looked up from germline, CDR1 is SNHLY and CDR2 is FYNNEI. The CDR3 consists of 13 residues. This chain's CDR3 is CASSVYQGTEAFF. As DNA, the CDR3 is TGTGCCAGCAGTGTGTACCAAGGCACTGAAGCTTTCTTT.